The entry below describes one T cell receptor (beta chain). Its cognate antigen is unknown. This record belongs to a study of pediatric ulcerative colitis. Before the diagnostic colonoscopy, ulcerative colitis patients were free of immunosuppressive medication. The method was immunoSEQ multiplex PCR; TCRdb's version includes in-frame clones alone and lacks a portion of them. The sample contains approximately 60,000 clones, 70% to 90% of which appear only once. With V trimmed by 1 base and J by 0 bases, 3 bases remained unmatched. Germline lookup yields CDR1 LNHDA and CDR2 SQIVND (reference sequence). This CDR3 spans 15 amino acids. Study findings and constraints: Ulcerative colitis patients shared more blood-rectal clones than controls.

The sample consisted of blood. The source of this sequence is a boy between 10 and 17 years old with severe ulcerative colitis. The rearrangement links TRBV19 to TRBJ2-7, with TRBD1 identical over 7 bases. This chain's CDR3 is CASSIGTGNSYEQYF. CDR3 nucleotides: TGTGCCAGTAGTATAGGGACAGGTAACTCCTACGAGCAGTACTTC.